The T cell receptor beta chain described here comes from a study of blood T cell repertoires in COVID-19. Overall study: Some COVID-19 samples were acute and others convalescent; all came from the United States, Italy and Spain.

Generated by immunoSEQ multiplex PCR, the TCRdb table keeps only in-frame clones and is missing some. The table includes 100,000 to 150,000 clones, more than 60% detected once. The V end lost 4 bases, the J end lost 4 bases, and 9 bases lay between the germline ends. The CDR3 has 13 residues. The germline gives CDR1 SGHNT, CDR2 YYREEE (reference sequence). The sample consisted of peripheral blood. J is TRBJ1-5 and V is TRBV5-4, with no clear D. This TCR came from a woman between 70 and 85 years old with acute or convalescent COVID-19. In DNA, the CDR3 is TGTGCCAGCAGCCGTGAGCCTAATCAGCCCCAGCATTTT. Its translation: CASSREPNQPQHF.